The 9 T cell receptor beta chains presented below share a single source sample, sequenced in a study of CD8 T cells in Susac syndrome. Reverse transcription of 0.5 to 1 ug RNA was performed with random hexamers. One entry per CDR3 protein results from TCRdb running MiXCR on the immunoSEQ multiplex PCR reads. The data show around 85,000 distinct CDR3 sequences, with 85% to 95% seen just once and roughly 0.5% held by the top ten. The sequenced sample was CD8+ T cells from PBMCs. The origin of the receptors is a human donor with Susac syndrome.

The chain employs TRBV7-9 and TRBJ2-1, with 9 positions matching TRBD2. The germline V gene encodes CDR1 SEHNR and CDR2 FQNEAQ (reference sequence). The CDR3 is 17 amino acids. V lost 5 bases to trimming and J lost 7 bases; unmatched junction nucleotides: 15. The CDR3 DNA sequence: TGTGCCAGCAGCACCCCTGCGGCGGGAGGGCCGAAGAATGAGCAGTTCTTC. Protein: CASSTPAAGGPKNEQFF.

The chain uses TRBV4-2 and TRBJ2-1, with D maybe TRBD1 (6 bases). CDR1 and CDR2 from the germline V gene are LGHNA and YNFKEQ. Trimming left V 5 bases short and J 2 bases short, with 19 bases between. The CDR3 has 17 residues. CDR3 in amino acids: CASSASGVGITYNEQFF. CDR3 bases: TGTGCCAGCAGCGCCTCAGGGGTTGGAATCACCTACAATGAGCAGTTCTTC.

The J gene is TRBJ1-1, the V gene TRBV19; no definite D call. The ends were cut back, 5 bases at V and 1 base at J, with 11 bases in the middle. The CDR3 covers 14 residues. In germline, CDR1 is LNHDA, CDR2 SQIVND (reference sequence). The CDR3: CASSAPTANTEAFF. CDR3 in DNA: TGTGCCAGTAGTGCACCTACAGCGAACACTGAAGCTTTCTTT.

This chain joins TRBV6-2 or TRBV6-3 and TRBJ2-1, with 9 bases aligning to TRBD2. Germline CDR1 is MNHEY and CDR2 is SVGEGT. V lost 10 bases to trimming and J lost 15 bases; unmatched junction nucleotides: 13. This CDR3 has 12 amino acids. CDR3 loop: CATLTSGRTGFF. CDR3 in DNA: TGTGCCACTTTAACTAGCGGGCGCACTGGGTTCTTC.

The chain joins TRBV29-1 to TRBJ2-7; 14 bases are a match to TRBD2. CDR3 length: 14 residues. V lost 4 bases to trimming and J lost 9 bases; unmatched junction nucleotides: 8. The germline gives CDR1 SQVTM, CDR2 ANQGSEA. The CDR3: CSVVLGLAGVAQYF. The CDR3 nucleotides read TGCAGCGTTGTATTGGGACTAGCGGGAGTGGCGCAGTACTTC.

The genes are TRBV9 and TRBJ2-3; TRBD2 matches at 9 bases. The J segment lost 4 bases and the V segment lost 2 bases, leaving 11 bases of the junction unmatched. The CDR3 loop spans 17 amino acids. Germline-derived CDR1 and CDR2 are SGDLS and YYNGEE. This chain's CDR3 is CASSVHPKAGGPDTQYF. The CDR3 nucleotides read TGTGCCAGCAGCGTTCACCCTAAAGCGGGAGGTCCAGATACGCAGTATTTT.

The CDR3 here is CATSSWGGANEQFF. The DNA for the CDR3 is TGTGCCACCAGCAGTTGGGGGGGGGCCAATGAGCAGTTCTTC. This chain joins TRBV15 and TRBJ2-1; a possible D gene is TRBD2 (7 bases). Looked up from germline, CDR1 is LNHNV and CDR2 is YYDKDF (reference sequence). The CDR3 length is 14 residues. With 3 bases removed from V and 6 bases from J, the gap between germline ends came to 12 bases.

The chain carries TRBV29-1 and TRBJ2-1; D possibly corresponds to TRBD2 (6 bases). Trimming took 4 bases from V and 5 from J, leaving 12 bases between them. Germline CDR1 reads SQVTM; CDR2 reads ANQGSEA. This CDR3 contains 13 residues. The CDR3 is CSVGGVRNNEQFF. CDR3 DNA: TGCAGCGTTGGCGGGGTAAGAAACAATGAGCAGTTCTTC.

This clonotype was counted a single time. The chain uses TRBV15 and TRBJ2-2; D ambiguous. The V gene's germline CDR1 is LNHNV and CDR2 YYDKDF (reference sequence). CDR3 length: 14 residues. Between the trimmed V and J ends, which lost 5 bases and 3 bases, there was a span of 10 bases. The CDR3 loop is CATSSLLDTGELFF. The CDR3 DNA reads as TGTGCCACCAGCTCACTCCTGGACACCGGGGAGCTGTTTTTT.